The entry below describes one T cell receptor (beta chain). V lost 0 bases to trimming and J lost 5 bases, with 5 bases between them. The CDR3 spans 12 residues. Germline V gene data show CDR1 as SGHRS and CDR2 as YFSETQ. This record comes from a study of blood T cell repertoires in COVID-19. This table comes from immunoSEQ multiplex PCR, and its TCRdb copy is limited to in-frame clones, with some not included. Of around 110,000 clones in the sample, around 80% were seen once. The receptor was derived from a man in his sixties with active or convalescent COVID-19. The chain carries TRBV5-1 and TRBJ2-5; no reliable D call. Sequencing was done on a sample of peripheral blood. The CDR3, as DNA: TGCGCCAGCAGCTTGGCGAGGGAGACCCAGTACTTC. Translating gives CASSLARETQYF.